A few counts support the clone carrying this TCR beta chain. The antigen remains undetermined. The data stem from a study of blood T cells in healthy people across ages. Broader study findings: Diversity was higher, and naive CD4+ cells more numerous, in long-lived donors than in aged donors. Because sorting was not performed, PBMCs prevented conclusive naive versus antigen-experienced comparison.

Next came a second PCR, run for roughly 6 to 11 cycles, which used a sample-barcoded 5' primer along with a J-beta primer mix. TCRdb re-analysed the 5' RACE reads in MiXCR, keeping a single row per CDR3 protein. The sample lists some 1 million distinct CDR3 sequences; under 55% were seen once. Isolation per sample recovered at least 7 million PBMCs. Germline values: CDR1 SGHRS, CDR2 YFSETQ. V shed 0 bases and J shed 4 bases, with 10 bases lying between them. This CDR3 spans 15 amino acids. The clonotype originates from a woman aged 60 to 75 in good health. The sequenced sample consisted of blood. V is TRBV5-1 and J is TRBJ1-4, with a possible D match to TRBD1 (6 bases). The CDR3 DNA reads as TGCGCCAGCAGCTTGGCCGGACAGAATAATGAAAAACTGTTTTTT. As protein: CASSLAGQNNEKLFF.